Presented here are 21 T cell receptor beta chains from one specimen sequenced in a study of blood T cell repertoires in COVID-19. Using immunoSEQ multiplex PCR, the repertoire was profiled, and TCRdb retains in-frame clones only, with some absent. The data contain some 66,000 clones, roughly 80% of them singletons. The sample taken for sequencing was peripheral blood. These receptors were obtained from a man aged 55 to 70 with acute or convalescent COVID-19.

The chain recombines TRBV24-1 with TRBJ2-3; 8 nucleotides align to TRBD1. CDR1 and CDR2 (germline): KGHDR, SFDVKD. The CDR3 totals 17 residues. V lost 3 bases to trimming and J lost 8 bases; unmatched junction nucleotides: 15. The DNA of the CDR3 is TGTGCCACCAGTGATGATTCCCGGGACAGGAGGACTGGTACGCAGTATTTT. This encodes CATSDDSRDRRTGTQYF.

The J gene is TRBJ1-6, the V gene TRBV14; D not certain. This CDR3 contains 17 residues. CDR1 is SGHDN, CDR2 FVKESK, per germline. Trimming pared 0 bases from V and 15 bases from J, leaving 24 bases between. For the CDR3, the DNA is TGTGCCAGCAGCCAAGAGAGGTCACCGATGGGTACCGGACTCCTCCACTTT. It yields the protein CASSQERSPMGTGLLHF.

The V call is TRBV19, the J call TRBJ1-2; the D gene is possibly TRBD1 (5 bases). This CDR3 region has 15 residues. Germline loops: CDR1 LNHDA, CDR2 SQIVND (reference sequence). Trimming took 1 base from V and 2 from J, leaving 11 bases between them. The CDR3 spells CASSIVSQGNYGYTF. The CDR3 DNA follows: TGTGCCAGTAGTATAGTCTCCCAGGGAAACTATGGCTACACCTTC. The full variable domain, in which reference TRBV19 and TRBJ1-2 provide the parts outside the CDR3, is DGGITQSPKYLFRKEGQNVTLSCEQNLNHDAMYWYRQDPGQGLRLIYYSQIVNDFQKGDIAEGYSVSREKKESFPLTVTSAQKNPTAFYLCASSIVSQGNYGYTFGSGTRLTVV.

CDR3 region: CASSLQDYTEAFF. CDR3 DNA sequence: TGTGCCAGCAGCTTACAGGATTACACTGAAGCTTTCTTT. The chain links TRBV7-9 to TRBJ1-1, with D unresolved. CDR1 is SEHNR and CDR2 is FQNEAQ in the germline V gene (reference sequence). This CDR3 has 13 residues. Trimming stripped 2 bases from V and 3 bases from J, with 7 bases between.

The J gene is TRBJ2-5, the V gene TRBV6-7; 7 positions agree with TRBD1. TRBV6-7 is placed among ORFs of uncertain function. V lost 0 bases and J lost 2; bases outside the gene matches: 6. CDR3 length equals 16 residues. The CDR3 protein is CASSYSIGTEQETQYF. The CDR3 DNA follows: TGTGCCAGCAGTTACTCGATCGGGACAGAACAAGAGACCCAGTACTTC.

This clone was detected once. The gene calls are TRBV10-3 and TRBJ2-7; the match to TRBD2 covers 8 bases. Germline V gene sequence: CDR1 ENHRY, CDR2 SYGVKD. Trimming cost V 10 bases and J 2 bases; bases outside gene matches: 7. This CDR3 comprises 13 residues. CDR3 bases: TGTGCCACAACTAGCGGTGACGCCTACGAGCAGTACTTC. As protein: CATTSGDAYEQYF.

The chain recombines TRBV30 with TRBJ1-2; 7 nucleotides agree with TRBD1. J gave up 4 bases and V 3 bases, and 8 bases lay outside the gene matches. The CDR3 totals 14 residues. Germline V gives CDR1 GTSNPN, CDR2 SVGIG (reference sequence). This CDR3 reads CAWRQTGLSYGYTF. The CDR3, as DNA: TGTGCCTGGAGACAGACAGGGTTGAGCTATGGCTACACCTTC. Full variable domain (remainder filled in from reference TRBV30 and TRBJ1-2): SQTIHQWPATLVQPVGSPLSLECTVEGTSNPNLYWYRQAAGRGLQLLFYSVGIGQISSEVPQNLSASRPQDRQFILSSKKLLLSDSGFYLCAWRQTGLSYGYTFGSGTRLTVV.

This clone was seen just once. This chain joins TRBV29-1 and TRBJ1-1; 8 bases map to TRBD1. The V gene's germline CDR1 is SQVTM and CDR2 ANQGSEA. The junction had 4 bases not matched to a gene; V was cut back by 6 bases and J by 7 bases. This CDR3 is 11 amino acids long. This CDR3 is CSVTGEGEAFF. CDR3 nucleotides: TGCAGCGTGACAGGGGAAGGTGAAGCTTTCTTT.

J is TRBJ1-1 and V is TRBV2; 7 nucleotides align to TRBD1. The CDR3 is 16 residues long. Trimming at V came to 6 bases and at J to 0 bases, leaving 10 bases not matched to a gene. The V gene's germline CDR1 is SNHLY and CDR2 FYNNEI. CDR3 amino acids: CASSIPAGGLNTEAFF. DNA for the CDR3: TGTGCCAGCAGCATCCCGGCAGGGGGATTGAACACTGAAGCTTTCTTT.

The chain uses TRBV5-1 and TRBJ1-2; 10 nucleotides line up with TRBD1. V lost 3 bases, J lost 0 bases, and 8 bases stayed unmatched. There are 17 residues in the CDR3. CDR1 is SGHRS and CDR2 is YFSETQ in the germline V gene. In DNA form, the CDR3 reads TGCGCCAGCAGCTGGTCCGGGACAGGGGACGCTAACTATGGCTACACCTTC. As protein: CASSWSGTGDANYGYTF.

This clone occurred a few times. This chain connects TRBV29-1 to TRBJ1-4, with no clear D. The CDR3 is made up of 15 amino acids. Germline loops: CDR1 SQVTM, CDR2 ANQGSEA. DNA for the CDR3: TGCAACTCTGGAAAGGGCCGTCGGGATAATGAAAAACTGTTTTTT. Protein product: CNSGKGRRDNEKLFF.

This clone was picked up a small number of times. The chain uses TRBV10-3 and TRBJ1-5; the match to TRBD1 covers 7 bases. From germline, CDR1 is ENHRY and CDR2 SYGVKD. The length of the CDR3 is 13 residues. Trimming removed 6 bases from V and 15 bases from J; junction bases left unmatched: 14. The CDR3 DNA follows: TGTGCCATCAGCGCATACAAAGGACAGGCCGCGCATTTT. Translation: CAISAYKGQAAHF.

V and J are TRBV7-2 and TRBJ2-3; D perhaps matches TRBD1 (5 bases). CDR1 is SGHTA and CDR2 is FQGNSA in the germline V gene. Trimming shortened V by 5 bases and J by 3 bases, and 15 bases separated the two germline ends. The length of the CDR3 is 15 residues. CDR3 protein: CASSPRAGWTDTQYF. For the CDR3, the DNA is TGTGCCAGCAGCCCCCGAGCAGGGTGGACAGATACGCAGTATTTT.

The chain carries TRBV9 and TRBJ1-4, with D possibly being TRBD1 (5 bases). V lost 4 bases to trimming and J lost 4 bases, with 14 bases between them. The CDR3 has 15 amino acids. Germline loops: CDR1 SGDLS, CDR2 YYNGEE. The chain's CDR3 is CASSPAGHGNEKLFF. DNA of the CDR3: TGTGCCAGCAGCCCAGCAGGGCACGGTAATGAAAAACTGTTTTTT. Full variable domain (remainder filled in from reference TRBV9 and TRBJ1-4): DSGVTQTPKHLITATGQRVTLRCSPRSGDLSVYWYQQSLDQGLQFLIQYYNGEERAKGNILERFSAQQFPDLHSELNLSSLELGDSALYFCASSPAGHGNEKLFFGSGTQLSVL.

The genes are TRBV3-1 (or the pseudogene TRBV3-2) and TRBJ2-1; D remains ambiguous. The CDR3 is made up of 15 amino acids. CDR1 is LGHDT and CDR2 is YNNKEL in the germline V gene (reference sequence). Trimming pared 0 bases from V and 5 bases from J, leaving 11 bases between. CDR3 sequence: CASSQESTPNNEQFF. The DNA for the CDR3 is TGTGCCAGCAGCCAAGAGTCCACTCCAAACAATGAGCAGTTCTTC.

The V and J genes are TRBV19 and TRBJ1-4; 10 nucleotides agree with TRBD1. Germline V CDR1 and CDR2: LNHDA, SQIVND (reference sequence). Trimming took 6 bases from V and 4 from J; bases not matched to a gene: 5. The CDR3 is made up of 15 amino acids. DNA of the CDR3: TGTGCCAGTAGAGGACAGGGGGGAGGTAATGAAAAACTGTTTTTT. It encodes CASRGQGGGNEKLFF. Full variable domain (outside the CDR3, taken from reference TRBV19 and TRBJ1-4): DGGITQSPKYLFRKEGQNVTLSCEQNLNHDAMYWYRQDPGQGLRLIYYSQIVNDFQKGDIAEGYSVSREKKESFPLTVTSAQKNPTAFYLCASRGQGGGNEKLFFGSGTQLSVL.

The genes are TRBV18 and TRBJ2-2; a weak D match, TRBD2 (6 bases). V gave up 4 bases and J gave up 5 bases, with 8 bases separating them. This CDR3 has 13 residues. Germline V gives CDR1 KGHSH, CDR2 LQKENI. This CDR3 reads CASSLRETGELFF. The CDR3 DNA is TGTGCCAGCTCACTGCGGGAAACCGGGGAGCTGTTTTTT.

The chain carries TRBV4-3 and TRBJ2-1; a possible D gene is TRBD2 (5 bases). Trimming stripped 1 base from V and 4 bases from J, with 17 bases between. This CDR3 has 17 amino acids. Germline-derived CDR1 and CDR2 are LGHNA and YSLEER. CDR3 amino acids: CASSQALGISSYNEQFF. In DNA form, the CDR3 reads TGCGCCAGCAGCCAAGCTCTCGGGATTTCCTCTTACAATGAGCAGTTCTTC.

This clone was counted only a few times. This sequence joins TRBV5-6 and TRBJ1-3, with 9 bases matching TRBD1. There are 17 residues in the CDR3. Trimming took 1 base from V and 0 from J; bases not matched to a gene: 5. Germline V gene sequence: CDR1 SGHDT, CDR2 YYEEEE. The CDR3: CASSLTDRGDSGNTIYF. CDR3 DNA sequence: TGTGCCAGCAGCTTGACCGACAGGGGGGACTCTGGAAACACCATATATTTT.

A few counts support this clone. The gene calls are TRBV6-2 or TRBV6-3 and TRBJ2-7; 8 nucleotides agree with TRBD2. This CDR3 spans 15 amino acids. Trimming removed 6 bases from V and 3 bases from J; junction bases left unmatched: 10. Germline CDR1 and CDR2: MNHEY and SVGEGT. The CDR3 here is CASSKRGGSFYEQYF. The DNA of the CDR3 is TGTGCCAGCAGCAAACGGGGGGGAAGCTTCTACGAGCAGTACTTC.

The chain has TRBV7-2 and TRBJ1-5; 8 nucleotides agree with TRBD1. The junction had 9 bases not matched to a gene; V was cut back by 5 bases and J by 9 bases. The CDR3 runs to 14 residues. Germline-derived CDR1 and CDR2 are SGHTA and FQGNSA. The CDR3 loop reads CASSPGQGKGPQHF. As DNA, the CDR3 is TGTGCCAGCAGCCCCGGACAGGGAAAGGGGCCCCAGCATTTT.